Detailed here is one T cell receptor (beta chain). Germline CDR1 is SGDLS and CDR2 is YYNGEE. The CDR3 loop spans 16 amino acids. V trimming: 0 bases; J trimming: 1 base; junction bases outside the gene matches: 2. Seattle researchers signed up patients amid active infection and tracked them longitudinally. The sample originates from a study of blood T cell repertoires in COVID-19. Across the whole study: PBMCs, B-cell-depleted T cells, or T cells provided the cDNA or gDNA that made up the material.

In the authors' workflow: The assay estimated nucleated cells by amplifying reference gene primers. Clones were sequenced by immunoSEQ multiplex PCR, and TCRdb holds only the in-frame ones, with some missing. That table is the source of V, J and clone size, and D and trimming were worked out from the DNA. This sample yields roughly 150,000 clones, of which 85% to 90% are seen a single time; around 15% belongs to the top ten. The sequenced sample consisted of peripheral blood. The receptor was derived from a man younger than 30 with COVID-19, enrolled during active disease. The chain combines TRBV9 with TRBJ2-2; 8 bases map to TRBD2. CDR3 sequence reads: CASSVGLAGNTGELFF. In DNA, the CDR3 is TGTGCCAGCAGCGTAGGGCTAGCGGGGAACACCGGGGAGCTGTTTTTT.